These 7 T cell receptor beta chains came from one sample sequenced in a study of long-term antiretroviral therapy in people with HIV (dated by TCRdb to between 2020 and 2023). The immunoSEQ hsTCRB v3.0 assay was used at survey level resolution to sequence the TRB variable region. The table comes from immuneACCESS by way of TCRdb, which keeps in-frame sequences with V and J called. Part of the clones is missing from these tables; in studies checked, under half for an unresolved V gene and the rest for unknown reasons. For this sample there are about 24,000 clones; about four fifths appear just once. In total, the top ten clones hold less than 25% of the sample. Sequenced here: unsorted PBMCs, sampled 0.4 years after starting antiretroviral therapy. These receptors came from a man in his fifties or sixties with HIV.

The chain joins TRBV29-1 to TRBJ2-7; 7 bases map to TRBD1. V was pared by 7 bases and J by 4 bases, with 4 bases of the junction left unmatched. The CDR3 length is 11 residues. Germline assignment: CDR1 SQVTM and CDR2 ANQGSEA. This chain's CDR3 is CSGGQTYEQYF. CDR3 nucleotides: TGCAGCGGGGGACAGACATACGAGCAGTACTTC.

V and J are TRBV9 and TRBJ2-1; no clear D gene. Trimming removed 0 bases from V and 10 bases from J, with 20 bases in between. Germline CDR1 SGDLS, CDR2 YYNGEE. The CDR3 runs to 16 residues. In nucleotides, the CDR3 is TGTGCCAGCAGCGTAGACGGTCGGGCACCCTCTGAGGAGCAGTTCTTC. It is translated as CASSVDGRAPSEEQFF.

This clone has more than one count but fewer than ten. The chain recombines TRBV6-4 with TRBJ2-2; the D is unclear. V lost 8 bases to trimming and J lost 6 bases, with 28 bases between them. There are 18 residues in the CDR3. CDR1 MRHNA and CDR2 SNTAGT come from the germline V gene. The CDR3 sequence is CASPRWPCPEVRPGELFF. In DNA form, the CDR3 reads TGTGCCAGCCCTAGGTGGCCTTGCCCAGAGGTAAGGCCCGGGGAGCTGTTTTTT.

This sequence joins TRBV4-1 and TRBJ1-4; D is unclear. The CDR3 is 11 amino acids. With 7 bases removed from V and 7 bases from J, the gap between germline ends came to 7 bases. Germline V lookup: CDR1 MGHRA, CDR2 YSYEKL. The CDR3 protein is CASKLGEKLFF. In nucleotides, the CDR3 is TGCGCCAGCAAATTAGGTGAAAAACTGTTTTTT.

The CDR3 is CSVKGGSYNEQFF. The CDR3 DNA sequence: TGCAGCGTTAAAGGAGGGTCCTACAATGAGCAGTTCTTC. The chain combines TRBV29-1 with TRBJ2-1; possibly TRBD2 for D (6 bases). Trimming removed 5 bases at V and 1 base at J, with 9 bases between. The CDR3 spans 13 residues. In germline, CDR1 is SQVTM, CDR2 ANQGSEA.

The J gene is TRBJ1-1, the V gene TRBV10-3; possibly TRBD1 for D (5 bases). This CDR3 comprises 14 residues. V was clipped by 6 bases and J by 6 bases, with 17 bases between them. In germline, CDR1 is ENHRY, CDR2 SYGVKD. The CDR3, as DNA: TGTGCCATCAGCCCTCGGGGGGACGGCGCTGAAGCTTTCTTT. It yields the protein CAISPRGDGAEAFF.

In its sample, this clone was seen once. V gene TRBV14 combines with J gene TRBJ2-5, with D tentatively TRBD1 (5 bases). The CDR3 length is 14 residues. V shed 1 base and J shed 2 bases, with 8 bases lying between them. CDR1 is SGHDN and CDR2 is FVKESK in the germline V gene. Here the CDR3 DNA reads TGTGCCAGCAGCCAAGTCAGGGATCAAGAGACCCAGTACTTC. The encoded protein is CASSQVRDQETQYF.